This record looks at one TCR beta chain sequence and its context. A read error may produce the germline difference seen at one junction end. The data belong to a study of tumor and adjacent non-tumor tissue in lung cancer. The library came from three nested PCR rounds adapted from ARM-PCR protocols. TCRdb used MiXCR to reprocess the multiplex PCR reads, holding one entry per CDR3 protein. The repertoire holds more than 75,000 distinct CDR3 sequences, with around 65% as singletons. RNA was extracted from bulk tissue without any cell sorting. Material: lung tumor tissue. This TCR came from an older woman with non-small cell lung cancer.

The CDR3 nucleotides read TGTGCCAGCAATGAAGCCATTTTACTCCCGGGACATAGACAAGAGACCCAGTACTTC. Its translation: CASNEAILLPGHRQETQYF. The rearrangement joins TRBV6-1 to TRBJ2-5; TRBD1 is a possible D gene (6 bases). Germline-derived CDR1 and CDR2 are MNHNS and SASEGT. The CDR3 consists of 19 residues.